A single sample is the source of the 2 T cell receptor beta chains below, sequenced in a study of control samples from healthy donors and cancer patients (dated by TCRdb to 2018 to 2021). Libraries were made using the immunoSEQ multiplex PCR assay. In TCRdb, the immuneACCESS table is reduced to in-frame sequences with V and J assigned. These tables do not hold every clone; where another copy was compared, an unresolved V gene accounts for under half, and the others remain unexplained. The sample table contains approximately 97,000 clones; only one count was recorded for approximately 86% of them. Approximately 14% of the sample lies in the top ten. The sample comprised blood. Source of these receptors: a man aged 25-45 years in good health.

The chain has TRBV19 and TRBJ2-3; D uncertain. The V and J ends lost 7 bases and 0 bases respectively, with 8 bases between them. The length of the CDR3 is 13 residues. The germline V gene encodes CDR1 LNHDA and CDR2 SQIVND (reference sequence). CDR3 bases: TGTGCCAGTATGGGCAGGAGCACAGATACGCAGTATTTT. Translating it yields CASMGRSTDTQYF. The variable domain in full, with the rest retrieved from reference TRBV19 and TRBJ2-3, is DGGITQSPKYLFRKEGQNVTLSCEQNLNHDAMYWYRQDPGQGLRLIYYSQIVNDFQKGDIAEGYSVSREKKESFPLTVTSAQKNPTAFYLCASMGRSTDTQYFGPGTRLTVL.

V usage is TRBV15 and J usage is TRBJ2-7; D gene ambiguous. CDR1 is LNHNV, CDR2 YYDKDF, per germline (reference sequence). Trimming left V 3 bases short and J 0 bases short, with 15 bases between. The CDR3 has 16 residues. In DNA, the CDR3 is TGTGCCACCAGCAGGTCCGGGCCACTTAGCTCCTACGAGCAGTACTTC. It translates to CATSRSGPLSSYEQYF.